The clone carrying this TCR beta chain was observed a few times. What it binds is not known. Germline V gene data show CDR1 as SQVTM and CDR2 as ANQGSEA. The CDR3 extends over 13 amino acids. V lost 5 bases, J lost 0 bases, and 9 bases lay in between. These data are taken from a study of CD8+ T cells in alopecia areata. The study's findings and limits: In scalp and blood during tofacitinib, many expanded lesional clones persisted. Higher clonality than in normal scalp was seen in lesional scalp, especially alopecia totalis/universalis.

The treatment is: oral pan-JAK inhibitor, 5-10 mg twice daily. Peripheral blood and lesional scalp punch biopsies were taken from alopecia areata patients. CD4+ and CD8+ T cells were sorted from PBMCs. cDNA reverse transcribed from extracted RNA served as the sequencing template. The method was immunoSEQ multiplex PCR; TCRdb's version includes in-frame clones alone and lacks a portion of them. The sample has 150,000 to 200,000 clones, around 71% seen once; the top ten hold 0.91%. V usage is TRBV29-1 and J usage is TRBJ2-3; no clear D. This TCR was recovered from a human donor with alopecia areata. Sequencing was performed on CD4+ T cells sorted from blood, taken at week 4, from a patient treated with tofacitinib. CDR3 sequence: CSVRTTSTDTQYF. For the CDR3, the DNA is TGCAGCGTTCGTACAACTAGCACAGATACGCAGTATTTT.